This T cell receptor beta chain was sequenced during a study of molecular identifiers for immune sequencing clone quantification. The wider study: Four of five splits of RNA from approximately 22,000 or 94,000 naive CD8 cells were sequenced in replicates. Study conclusions and caveats: Clonotypes topping 20 RNA copies carried over 97% of effector molecules but under 1% of naive ones. Spiked-in Jurkat TCR RNA corresponding to one cell was reported as detectable against approximately 1 million naive cells.

With respect to this clonotype: Antigen: not known.

The V gene lost 0 bases and the J gene lost 6 bases, with 20 bases spanning the gap. This CDR3 comprises 17 residues. Looked up from germline, CDR1 is LGHNA and CDR2 is YSLEER. With listed TCR primers and previously described methods, bulk TCR libraries were prepared. TCRdb independently ran MiXCR on the PCR reads; one entry per CDR3 protein. The profile covers nearly 55,000 distinct CDR3 sequences, with around 34% appearing a single time and 3.8% taken by the ten largest. The chain has TRBV4-3 and TRBJ2-5; D might be TRBD2 (6 bases). Sequenced input: naive CD8+ T cells from blood, with Jurkat cell RNA spiked in. The subset here: FACS-sorted CD8+CD4-CCR7+CD45RA+ naive T cells. The receptor comes from a human donor in good health. Some libraries in this study had Jurkat cell RNA spiked in. The CDR3 loop is CASSQELVGGHRKTQYF. The CDR3 DNA reads as TGCGCCAGCAGCCAAGAACTAGTGGGAGGCCACCGGAAGACCCAGTACTTC.